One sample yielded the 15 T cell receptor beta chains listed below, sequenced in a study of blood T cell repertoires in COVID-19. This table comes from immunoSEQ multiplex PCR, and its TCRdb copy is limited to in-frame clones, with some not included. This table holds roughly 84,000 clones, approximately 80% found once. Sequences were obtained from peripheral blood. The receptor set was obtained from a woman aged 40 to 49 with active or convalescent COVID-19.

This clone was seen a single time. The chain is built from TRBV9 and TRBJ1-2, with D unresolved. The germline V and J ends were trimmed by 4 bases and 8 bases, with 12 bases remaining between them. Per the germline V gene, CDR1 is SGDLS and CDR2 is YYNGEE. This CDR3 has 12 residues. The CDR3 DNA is TGTGCCAGCAGCCCATCACTAGCCGGCTACACCTTC. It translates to CASSPSLAGYTF. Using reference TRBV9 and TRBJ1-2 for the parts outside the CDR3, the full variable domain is DSGVTQTPKHLITATGQRVTLRCSPRSGDLSVYWYQQSLDQGLQFLIQYYNGEERAKGNILERFSAQQFPDLHSELNLSSLELGDSALYFCASSPSLAGYTFGSGTRLTVV.

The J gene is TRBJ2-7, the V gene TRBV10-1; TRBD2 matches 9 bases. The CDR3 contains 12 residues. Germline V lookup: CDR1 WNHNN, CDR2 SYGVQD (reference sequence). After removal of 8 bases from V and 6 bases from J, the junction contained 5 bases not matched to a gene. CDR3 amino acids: CASGTSWCEQYF. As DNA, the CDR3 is TGCGCCAGCGGGACTAGCTGGTGCGAGCAGTACTTC.

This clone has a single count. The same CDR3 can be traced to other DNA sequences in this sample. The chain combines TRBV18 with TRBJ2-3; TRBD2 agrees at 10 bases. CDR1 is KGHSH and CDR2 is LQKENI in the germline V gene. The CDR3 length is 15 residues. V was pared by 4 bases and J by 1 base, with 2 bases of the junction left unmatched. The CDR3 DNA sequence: TGTGCCAGCTCACTCCTAGCGGGAGGCACAGATACGCAGTATTTT. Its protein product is CASSLLAGGTDTQYF.

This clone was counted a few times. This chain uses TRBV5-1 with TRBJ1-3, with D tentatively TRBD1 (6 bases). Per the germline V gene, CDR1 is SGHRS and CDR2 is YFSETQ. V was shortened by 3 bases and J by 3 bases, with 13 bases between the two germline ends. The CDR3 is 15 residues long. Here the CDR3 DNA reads TGCGCCAGCAGCTCCGGCGGACAGATTGGAAACACCATATATTTT. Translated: CASSSGGQIGNTIYF.

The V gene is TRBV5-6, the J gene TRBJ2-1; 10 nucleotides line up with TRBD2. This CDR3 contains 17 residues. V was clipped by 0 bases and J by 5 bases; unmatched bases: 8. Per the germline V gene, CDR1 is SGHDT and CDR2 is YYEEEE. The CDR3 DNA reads TGTGCCAGCAGCTTGGGTTGGGCTAGCGGGGGTAACAATGAGCAGTTCTTC. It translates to CASSLGWASGGNNEQFF.

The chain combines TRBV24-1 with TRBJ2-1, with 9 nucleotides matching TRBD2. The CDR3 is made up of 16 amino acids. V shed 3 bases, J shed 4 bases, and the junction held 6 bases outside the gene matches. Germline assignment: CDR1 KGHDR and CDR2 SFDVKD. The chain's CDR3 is CATSDPLAGPYNEQFF. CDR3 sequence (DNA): TGTGCCACCAGTGATCCCCTAGCGGGGCCTTACAATGAGCAGTTCTTC.

The CDR3 region has the DNA TGTGCCATAGACAGGGGCGCCCCAGATAACTATGGCTACACCTTC. Translated, it gives CAIDRGAPDNYGYTF. This sequence joins TRBV10-3 and TRBJ1-2; 8 bases are shared with TRBD1. With 9 bases clipped from V and 1 base from J, the junction kept 10 bases outside the gene matches. This CDR3 comprises 15 residues. Germline V gene lookup returns CDR1 ENHRY and CDR2 SYGVKD.

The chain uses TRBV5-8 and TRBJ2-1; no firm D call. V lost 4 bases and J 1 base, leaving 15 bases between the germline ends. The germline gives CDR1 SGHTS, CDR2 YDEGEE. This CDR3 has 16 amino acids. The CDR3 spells CASSVTLYVSYNEQFF. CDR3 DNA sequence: TGTGCCAGCAGCGTAACTCTTTATGTATCCTACAATGAGCAGTTCTTC.

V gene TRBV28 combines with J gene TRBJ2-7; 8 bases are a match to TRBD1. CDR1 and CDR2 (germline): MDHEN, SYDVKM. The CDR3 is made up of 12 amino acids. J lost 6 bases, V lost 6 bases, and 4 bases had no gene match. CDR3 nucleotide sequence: TGTGCCAGCAGGAATGGACAGGGCGAGCAGTACTTC. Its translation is CASRNGQGEQYF.

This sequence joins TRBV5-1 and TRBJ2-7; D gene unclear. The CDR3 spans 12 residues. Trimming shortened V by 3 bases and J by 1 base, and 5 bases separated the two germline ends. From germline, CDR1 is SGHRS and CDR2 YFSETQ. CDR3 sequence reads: CASSYGSYEQYF. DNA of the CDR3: TGCGCCAGCAGCTACGGGTCCTACGAGCAGTACTTC.

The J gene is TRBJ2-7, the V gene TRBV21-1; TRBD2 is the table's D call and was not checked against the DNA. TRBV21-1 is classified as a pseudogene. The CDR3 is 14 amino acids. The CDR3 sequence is CASRYCRSSYEQYF. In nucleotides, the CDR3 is TGTGCCAGCAGGTACTGTCGGAGCTCCTACGAGCAGTACTTC.

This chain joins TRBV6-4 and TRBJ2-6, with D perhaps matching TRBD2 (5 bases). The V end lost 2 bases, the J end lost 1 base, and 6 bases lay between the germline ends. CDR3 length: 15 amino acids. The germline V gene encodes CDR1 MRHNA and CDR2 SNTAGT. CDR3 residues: CASSDRESGANVLTF. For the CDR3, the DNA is TGTGCCAGCAGTGACAGGGAGTCTGGGGCCAACGTCCTGACTTTC.

Written as DNA, the CDR3 is TGTGCCAGCAGCCCGCACGGGGGGACGAACACTGAAGCTTTCTTT. This translates into CASSPHGGTNTEAFF. The chain has TRBV11-2 and TRBJ1-1, with D possibly being TRBD1 (5 bases). Germline V gives CDR1 SGHAT, CDR2 FQNNGV. V was shortened by 5 bases and J by 1 base, with 14 bases between the two germline ends. CDR3 length equals 15 residues.

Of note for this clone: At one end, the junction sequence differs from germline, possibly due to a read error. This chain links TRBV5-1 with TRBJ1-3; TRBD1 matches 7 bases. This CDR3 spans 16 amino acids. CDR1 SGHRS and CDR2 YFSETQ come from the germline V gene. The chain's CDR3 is CASSLVGRGSGNTIYF. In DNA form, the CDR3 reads TGCGCCAGCAGCTTGGTTGGCAGGGGGTCTGGGAACACCATATATTTT.

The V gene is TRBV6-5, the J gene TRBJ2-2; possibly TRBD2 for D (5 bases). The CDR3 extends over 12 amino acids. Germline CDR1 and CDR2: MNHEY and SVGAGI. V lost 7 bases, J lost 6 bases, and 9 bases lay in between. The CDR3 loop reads CASTRGSGELFF. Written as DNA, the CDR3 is TGTGCCAGCACCCGGGGTTCCGGGGAGCTGTTTTTT.